What follows describes a single T cell receptor beta chain. Sequenced by immunoSEQ multiplex PCR; TCRdb stores in-frame clones only, minus some. The table records about 210,000 clones, about 82% of them present only once. The germline V gene has CDR1 WNHNN and CDR2 SYGVQD (reference sequence). The CDR3 has 12 amino acids. Trimming stripped 4 bases from V and 7 bases from J, with 7 bases between. The data are from a study of blood T cell repertoires in COVID-19. Sequencing was carried out using peripheral blood. This chain links TRBV10-1 with TRBJ1-4; no firm D call. The source is a woman in her seventies with COVID-19, enrolled during active disease. CDR3 amino acids: CASSVRGEKLFF. In DNA form, the CDR3 reads TGCGCCAGCAGTGTACGGGGTGAAAAACTGTTTTTT.